The clone carrying this T cell receptor beta chain turned up a few times. Its specificity is unknown. This sample was taken from a study of T-cell reconstitution after alpha-beta-depleted transplantation in children. Overall study findings and caveats: Several hundred expanded graft clones reportedly gave rise to the alpha-beta T cells present about two months after transplant. T-cell numbers and diversity, one year after transplant, stemmed largely from T cells that were newly produced. High day-60 TCRbeta diversity in some patients came from surviving recipient T cells and thymic progenitors.

TCRbeta library preparation incorporated unique molecular identifiers. Using its own MiXCR run on the PCR reads, TCRdb lists one record per CDR3 protein. The sample records 250,000 to 400,000 distinct CDR3 sequences, about a quarter being singletons. Trimming removed 4 bases from V and 4 bases from J; junction bases left unmatched: 8. Per germline, CDR1 SGHRS and CDR2 YFSETQ. The CDR3 totals 15 residues. The specimen comprised PBMCs, mostly from graft donor cells, sampled 180 days after TCRalphabeta/CD19-depleted stem cell transplant. The source of this sequence is a male patient under 18 who had a stem cell transplant for acute lymphoblastic leukemia, so the T cells may come from the graft donor. J is TRBJ1-1 and V is TRBV5-1; 9 nucleotides agree with TRBD1. CDR3 region: CASSPNRGRTTEAFF. CDR3 coding DNA: TGCGCCAGCAGCCCTAACAGGGGGCGGACCACTGAAGCTTTCTTT.